Listed here are 28 T cell receptor beta chains from one sample, sequenced in a study of T-cell reconstitution after alpha-beta-depleted transplantation in children. The TCRbeta library was prepared with unique molecular identifiers. A single record per CDR3 protein comes from TCRdb applying MiXCR to the PCR reads. The sample consists of more than 500,000 distinct CDR3 sequences, approximately 10% of them appearing once. The sequencing used PBMCs, mostly from graft donor cells, collected 180 days after TCRalphabeta/CD19-depleted stem cell transplant. The source is a female patient aged 2-9 years who had a stem cell transplant for aplastic anemia, so the T cells may come from the graft donor.

The chain employs TRBV5-1 and TRBJ2-1; the D is unclear. CDR1 SGHRS and CDR2 YFSETQ come from the germline V gene. The CDR3 contains 11 residues. Trimming removed 0 bases at V and 10 bases at J, with 5 bases between. CDR3 loop: CASSLDLEQFF. In nucleotides, the CDR3 is TGCGCCAGCAGCTTGGACCTCGAGCAGTTCTTC.

This clonotype was found a few times. The V and J genes are TRBV7-9 and TRBJ2-5; D perhaps matches TRBD2 (5 bases). V was clipped by 4 bases and J by 4 bases, with 16 bases between them. Germline V CDR1 and CDR2: SEHNR, FQNEAQ (reference sequence). The CDR3 is 15 residues long. The chain's CDR3 is CASSSPIALGETQYF. DNA of the CDR3: TGTGCCAGCAGCTCCCCGATAGCGCTGGGAGAGACCCAGTACTTC.

The chain couples TRBV27 to TRBJ2-3; D tentatively reads TRBD1 or TRBD2 (5 bases each). V was pared by 5 bases and J by 5 bases, with 14 bases between. Germline V CDR1 and CDR2: MNHEY, SMNVEV (reference sequence). The length of the CDR3 is 14 residues. Written as DNA, the CDR3 is TGTGCCAGCAGTCCCTACGGGACGGTAGATACGCAGTATTTT. This translates into CASSPYGTVDTQYF.

This clonotype was recorded many times. The chain recombines TRBV9 with TRBJ2-7; D is undetermined. This CDR3 has 12 residues. The germline V and J ends were trimmed by 3 bases and 3 bases, with 7 bases remaining between them. Germline V gives CDR1 SGDLS, CDR2 YYNGEE. CDR3 protein: CASSADHYEQYF. The CDR3, as DNA: TGTGCCAGCAGCGCCGACCACTACGAGCAGTACTTC.

CDR3 in amino acids: CSVDGGDATNEKLFF. As DNA, the CDR3 is TGCAGCGTTGACGGGGGGGATGCAACTAATGAAAAACTGTTTTTT. The chain recombines TRBV29-1 with TRBJ1-4; TRBD1 might be the D (5 bases). Trimming took 3 bases from V and 0 from J, leaving 11 bases between them. From germline, CDR1 is SQVTM and CDR2 ANQGSEA. CDR3 size: 15 residues.

The chain recombines TRBV15 with TRBJ1-5; D gene unclear. The CDR3 loop spans 15 amino acids. V dropped 2 bases and J dropped 3 bases, with 11 bases sitting between them. Germline assignment: CDR1 LNHNV and CDR2 YYDKDF (reference sequence). CDR3 DNA sequence: TGTGCCACCAGCAGAATGGTTTCCCCCAATCAGCCCCAGCATTTT. This translates into CATSRMVSPNQPQHF.

The chain links TRBV20-1 to TRBJ2-7; 7 nucleotides line up with TRBD2. V lost 3 bases to trimming and J lost 5 bases; unmatched junction nucleotides: 4. The germline V gene has CDR1 DFQATT and CDR2 SNEGSKA (reference sequence). CDR3 length: 12 residues. The CDR3 bases are TGCAGTGCTAGGGGGCGGGGGAACGAGCAGTACTTC. This translates into CSARGRGNEQYF.

This clonotype was seen a few times. The chain uses TRBV12-3 or TRBV12-4 and TRBJ1-5, with TRBD1 matching over 7 bases. The J segment lost 3 bases and the V segment lost 7 bases, leaving 6 bases of the junction unmatched. The length of the CDR3 is 14 residues. The CDR3 is CASTRQGNNQPQHF. CDR3 DNA: TGTGCCAGCACCAGACAGGGCAACAATCAGCCCCAGCATTTT.

The chain is built from TRBV7-9 and TRBJ2-7, with D possibly called TRBD1 or TRBD2 (5 bases each). Trimming took off 5 bases at V and 3 bases at J, with 8 bases between the two ends. The CDR3 is 12 residues long. Germline lookup yields CDR1 SEHNR and CDR2 FQNEAQ (reference sequence). CDR3 region: CASSRDGYEQYV. CDR3 nucleotide sequence: TGTGCCAGCAGCCGGGACGGCTACGAGCAGTACGTC.

The chain uses TRBV9 and TRBJ2-7, with D tentatively TRBD1 (7 bases). The germline V gene has CDR1 SGDLS and CDR2 YYNGEE. The V end lost 5 bases, the J end lost 2 bases, and 20 bases lay between the germline ends. The CDR3 loop spans 16 amino acids. The CDR3: CASSPGGLTGTYEQYF. The CDR3 DNA sequence: TGTGCCAGCAGTCCTGGGGGACTGACAGGGACCTACGAGCAGTACTTC.

This clonotype appeared a few times. This chain links TRBV20-1 with TRBJ2-7, with D maybe TRBD2 (5 bases). V was trimmed by 1 base and J by 2 bases, leaving 18 bases between them. Germline values: CDR1 DFQATT, CDR2 SNEGSKA (reference sequence). CDR3 size: 16 residues. The CDR3, as DNA: TGCAGTGCTAGAGTGGGGAGCGGTGTGGGCCCCTACGAGCAGTACTTC. Protein product: CSARVGSGVGPYEQYF.

This clonotype was seen once. J is TRBJ2-7 and V is TRBV11-3; D gene ambiguous. Germline V gene sequence: CDR1 SGHNT, CDR2 YENEEA. Trimming removed 0 bases at V and 3 bases at J, with 6 bases between. The CDR3 is made up of 13 amino acids. The CDR3 region is CASSLDHSYEQYV. Here the CDR3 DNA reads TGTGCCAGCAGCTTAGATCACAGCTACGAGCAGTACGTC.

Only a few counts were recorded for this clonotype. The rearrangement uses TRBV5-1 and TRBJ2-1; D not resolved. The CDR3 is made up of 13 amino acids. Trimming removed 4 bases at V and 8 bases at J, with 13 bases between. Germline CDR1 is SGHRS and CDR2 is YFSETQ. The DNA for the CDR3 is TGCGCCAGCAGCGACCCTGCTACGGATGAGCAGTTCTTC. Protein product: CASSDPATDEQFF.

In this sample, this clonotype turned up many times. This rearrangement joins TRBV5-1 to TRBJ2-3, with D unresolved. The CDR3 runs 15 residues. Germline values: CDR1 SGHRS, CDR2 YFSETQ. The V end lost 0 bases, the J end lost 2 bases, and 10 bases lay between the germline ends. CDR3 coding DNA: TGCGCCAGCAGCTTGGCGGATGGCTTCACAGATACGCAGTATTTT. Its protein is CASSLADGFTDTQYF.

In this sample, this clonotype turned up a few times. The chain links TRBV5-1 to TRBJ2-7; D remains unclear. The germline V and J ends were trimmed by 2 bases and 3 bases, with 9 bases remaining between them. This CDR3 comprises 13 residues. Germline values: CDR1 SGHRS, CDR2 YFSETQ. The CDR3 region is CASSFGLNYEQYV. CDR3 nucleotides: TGCGCCAGCAGCTTCGGGCTGAACTACGAGCAGTACGTC.

This clonotype has more than one count but fewer than ten. This chain joins TRBV12-3 or TRBV12-4 and TRBJ2-1, with 12 bases identical to TRBD2. V lost 1 base to trimming and J lost 7 bases; unmatched junction nucleotides: 8. The CDR3 sequence is 17 residues long. The CDR3 DNA is TGTGCCAGCAGTTTAGGCCTAGCGGGAGGGCCGGGGAATGAGCAGTTCTTC. Protein sequence: CASSLGLAGGPGNEQFF.

This clonotype was seen a few times. This chain connects TRBV20-1 to TRBJ1-5; D is perhaps TRBD1 (6 bases). The germline CDR1 and CDR2 sequences are DFQATT and SNEGSKA (reference sequence). The V end lost 3 bases, the J end lost 2 bases, and 17 bases lay between the germline ends. The CDR3 covers 16 residues. The CDR3 spells CSARAGRGAGNQPQHF. The CDR3 coding sequence is TGCAGTGCTAGGGCTGGTCGGGGGGCGGGCAATCAGCCCCAGCATTTT.

The chain is built from TRBV7-2 and TRBJ2-7; D possibly matches TRBD1 or TRBD2 (5 bases each). The CDR3 is 14 amino acids. CDR1 and CDR2 (germline): SGHTA, FQGNSA. Trimming took off 5 bases at V and 0 bases at J, with 11 bases between the two ends. CDR3 DNA: TGTGCCAGCAGCCACGGGACGCCCTCCTACGAGCAGTACTTC. The encoded protein is CASSHGTPSYEQYF.

The genes are TRBV5-1 and TRBJ2-3; the D call may be TRBD1 or TRBD2 (5 bases each). The CDR3 contains 18 residues. With 4 bases removed from V and 1 base from J, the gap between germline ends came to 22 bases. Germline lookup yields CDR1 SGHRS and CDR2 YFSETQ. Written as DNA, the CDR3 is TGCGCCAGCAGCCGAATCGCCCGGGGCGGACGGGGCACAGATACGCAGTATTTT. Its translation is CASSRIARGGRGTDTQYF. Based on the CDR3 plus reference TRBV5-1 and TRBJ2-3, the full variable domain is KAGVTQTPRYLIKTRGQQVTLSCSPISGHRSVSWYQQTPGQGLQFLFEYFSETQRNKGNFPGRFSGRQFSNSRSEMNVSTLELGDSALYLCASSRIARGGRGTDTQYFGPGTRLTVL.

This clonotype was observed many times. The chain carries TRBV19 and TRBJ1-2, with D perhaps TRBD1 (6 bases). Trimming removed 6 bases from V and 5 bases from J, with 19 bases in between. Germline-derived CDR1 and CDR2 are LNHDA and SQIVND (reference sequence). This CDR3 region has 15 residues. In nucleotides, the CDR3 is TGTGCCAGTAGAACTACAGGGATTACCATTTATGGCTACACCTTC. Residues: CASRTTGITIYGYTF.

The table lists this clonotype with a few counts. This sequence joins TRBV2 and TRBJ1-6, with D perhaps matching TRBD1 (5 bases). Germline V CDR1 and CDR2: SNHLY, FYNNEI. The ends were cut back, 0 bases at V and 9 bases at J, with 12 bases in the middle. CDR3 length equals 15 residues. The CDR3 sequence: CASSEAPGRGSPLHF. The CDR3 DNA follows: TGTGCCAGCAGTGAAGCGCCAGGGCGGGGTTCACCCCTCCACTTT.

This clonotype was picked up a small number of times. V is TRBV20-1 and J is TRBJ2-3; possibly TRBD1 for D (6 bases). The CDR3 covers 14 residues. Germline V gene data show CDR1 as DFQATT and CDR2 as SNEGSKA (reference sequence). V lost 6 bases, J lost 1 base, and 14 bases lay in between. The CDR3 protein is CSALRGRGTDTQYF. DNA of the CDR3: TGCAGTGCCCTCAGGGGACGCGGCACAGATACGCAGTATTTT.

This clonotype was counted at least ten times. The gene calls are TRBV5-1 and TRBJ2-1; perhaps TRBD1 as D (5 bases). This CDR3 has 17 amino acids. The germline V and J ends were trimmed by 4 bases and 5 bases, with 22 bases remaining between them. Germline V gene sequence: CDR1 SGHRS, CDR2 YFSETQ. In DNA form, the CDR3 reads TGCGCCAGCAGCCGCGGACACGTCTGGGGATTTCACAATGAGCAGTTCTTC. This codes for CASSRGHVWGFHNEQFF.

CDR3 coding DNA: TGTGCCAGCAGTTTACTAGCGGGGATCACAGATACGCAGTATTTT. This codes for CASSLLAGITDTQYF. This chain connects TRBV27 to TRBJ2-3; 9 bases map to TRBD2. V lost 2 bases to trimming and J lost 2 bases; unmatched junction nucleotides: 2. The V gene's germline CDR1 is MNHEY and CDR2 SMNVEV (reference sequence). The CDR3 is 15 amino acids.

This clonotype was seen more than once but under ten times. V gene TRBV28 combines with J gene TRBJ2-7; no firm D call. This CDR3 has 15 residues. V was clipped by 2 bases and J by 1 base, with 12 bases between them. Germline V gives CDR1 MDHEN, CDR2 SYDVKM. The CDR3 is CASSLSSLLSYEQYF. DNA of the CDR3: TGTGCCAGCAGTTTAAGCTCGCTCTTATCCTACGAGCAGTACTTC.

This clonotype was detected only a few times. This chain uses TRBV7-2 with TRBJ2-7; TRBD1 agrees at 7 bases. Germline V gives CDR1 SGHTA, CDR2 FQGNSA. V shed 1 base, J shed 2 bases, and the junction held 8 bases outside the gene matches. There are 16 residues in the CDR3. For the CDR3, the DNA is TGTGCCAGCAGCTTAGGGGGACAGATATTAACCTACGAGCAGTACTTC. Translating it yields CASSLGGQILTYEQYF.

V usage is TRBV11-2 and J usage is TRBJ2-3; D may match TRBD1 or TRBD2 (5 bases each). V was trimmed by 8 bases and J by 2 bases, leaving 26 bases between them. This CDR3 contains 18 residues. CDR1 SGHAT and CDR2 FQNNGV come from the germline V gene. CDR3 sequence reads: CASLLAPGTGDVTDTQYF. DNA of the CDR3: TGTGCCAGCCTATTAGCCCCCGGGACCGGAGACGTCACAGATACGCAGTATTTT.

V gene TRBV7-9 combines with J gene TRBJ2-1, with TRBD2 identical over 7 bases. The CDR3 runs to 15 residues. Unmatched junction bases numbered 11, after V lost 5 bases and J lost 7 bases. From germline, CDR1 is SEHNR and CDR2 FQNEAQ (reference sequence). CDR3 sequence reads: CASSQSGIGRNEQFF. The CDR3, as DNA: TGTGCCAGCAGCCAAAGCGGGATTGGCCGGAATGAGCAGTTCTTC. Filled out from reference TRBV7-9 and TRBJ2-1, the complete variable domain reads DTGVSQNPRHKITKRGQNVTFRCDPISEHNRLYWYRQTLGQGPEFLTYFQNEAQLEKSRLLSDRFSAERPKGSFSTLEIQRTEQGDSAMYLCASSQSGIGRNEQFFGPGTRLTVL.